These 3 T cell receptor beta chains came from one sample sequenced in a study of identical twins. MiXCR was run by TCRdb on the 5' RACE reads, yielding one entry per CDR3 protein. Among approximately 700,000 distinct CDR3 sequences listed, about 20% were seen once. These data were likewise used in another study, on T cells expressing NK-cell markers.

The source material was PBMCs. The receptors derive from a woman aged 18-29 years in good health.

This clonotype was observed a few times. The rearrangement uses TRBV12-3 or TRBV12-4 and TRBJ2-5, with 10 bases aligning to TRBD2. The J segment lost 1 base and the V segment lost 8 bases, leaving 1 base of the junction unmatched. This CDR3 is built from 13 residues. CDR3 loop: CASLAGVQETQYF. CDR3 DNA sequence: TGTGCCAGCCTAGCGGGGGTCCAAGAGACCCAGTACTTC.

This clonotype was counted only a few times. The chain couples TRBV4-3 to TRBJ2-7; 9 bases map to TRBD1. The CDR3 runs to 15 residues. The ends lost 4 bases at V and 2 bases at J; junction bases unmatched: 6. The germline gives CDR1 LGHNA, CDR2 YSLEER. The CDR3 DNA reads TGCGCCAGCAGCCCGGGACAGGGCGATCCCTACGAGCAGTACTTC. Its protein product is CASSPGQGDPYEQYF.

The chain couples TRBV6-5 to TRBJ2-7; 8 bases agree with TRBD2. Germline CDR1 MNHEY, CDR2 SVGAGI. The CDR3 contains 16 residues. V trimming: 0 bases; J trimming: 6 bases; junction bases outside the gene matches: 10. The DNA of the CDR3 is TGTGCCAGCAGTTACTCGGGTGTGGGGGCGGGAGGCGAGCAGTACTTC. Translated, it gives CASSYSGVGAGGEQYF.